This TCR beta chain was captured in a study of shared clonotypes between healthy human individuals. In the study overall: Three plates were used per donor for CD4 naive, three for CD4 memory, two for CD8 naive and one for CD8 memory.

CDR1 is MDHEN and CDR2 is SYDVKM in the germline V gene. The V gene lost 3 bases and the J gene lost 7 bases, with 16 bases spanning the gap. The CDR3 is made up of 15 amino acids. It was into CD45RA+ naive and CD45RA-negative memory subsets that the CD4+ cells were split. The method was immunoSEQ multiplex PCR; TCRdb's version includes in-frame clones alone and lacks a portion of them. Here the sample spans millions of clones, 90% to 95% being singletons. This clonotype was sampled from a man aged 18 to 35 in good health. Sequenced input: naive CD4+ T cells sorted from blood. The subset: CD45RA+ positively selected. The chain recombines TRBV28 with TRBJ1-5, with D hard to call. CDR3 in amino acids: CASSLAQRPVQPQHF. The CDR3 DNA is TGTGCCAGCAGTTTGGCCCAACGCCCGGTGCAGCCCCAGCATTTT.